What follows are 17 T cell receptor beta chains derived from one specimen sequenced in a study of blood T cell repertoires in COVID-19. Sequencing used immunoSEQ multiplex PCR; TCRdb keeps in-frame clones, though not all of them. This table holds about 140,000 clones, almost 90% found once. Sequenced material: peripheral blood. These TCRs come from a woman in her sixties with acute or convalescent COVID-19.

CDR3 residues: CGLGGDGGELFF. The CDR3 bases are TGTGGTCTCGGAGGGGACGGCGGGGAGCTGTTTTTT. This rearrangement joins TRBV7-7 to TRBJ2-2; D might be TRBD2 (6 bases). The length of the CDR3 is 12 residues. Germline V gives CDR1 SSHAT, CDR2 FNYEAQ (reference sequence).

The chain couples TRBV9 to TRBJ2-3, with 12 positions matching TRBD2. There are 16 residues in the CDR3. CDR1 is SGDLS and CDR2 is YYNGEE in the germline V gene. The V gene end was trimmed by 0 bases and the J gene end by 6 bases; junction bases not matched to a gene: 5. The CDR3 nucleotides read TGTGCCAGCAGCGTAGGGTCTAGCGGGGGGGCTGATACGCAGTATTTT. It codes for CASSVGSSGGADTQYF.

This chain connects TRBV27 to TRBJ2-6; D gene uncertain. The CDR3 loop spans 15 amino acids. Looked up from germline, CDR1 is MNHEY and CDR2 is SMNVEV (reference sequence). V lost 3 bases and J lost 0, with 6 bases in between. The CDR3: CASSFWSSGANVLTF. The CDR3 nucleotides are TGTGCCAGCAGTTTTTGGAGCTCTGGGGCCAACGTCCTGACTTTC.

The rearrangement joins TRBV6-5 to TRBJ1-2, with 8 bases matching TRBD1. This CDR3 spans 14 amino acids. The germline V gene has CDR1 MNHEY and CDR2 SVGAGI. With V trimmed by 7 bases and J by 6 bases, 10 bases remained unmatched. CDR3 sequence: CASTPPTGGNGYTF. In DNA, the CDR3 is TGTGCCAGCACCCCACCTACAGGGGGAAATGGCTACACCTTC.

This chain joins TRBV28 and TRBJ2-7; 7 nucleotides align to TRBD2. V dropped 2 bases and J dropped 3; count of bases not matched to a gene: 1. The CDR3 loop spans 13 amino acids. Germline V gives CDR1 MDHEN, CDR2 SYDVKM. This chain's CDR3 is CASSLGGGYEQYF. CDR3 nucleotides: TGTGCCAGCAGTTTAGGGGGGGGCTACGAGCAGTACTTC.

The chain joins TRBV30 to TRBJ1-2; unclear D gene. V dropped 4 bases and J dropped 8 bases, with 11 bases sitting between them. Germline loops: CDR1 GTSNPN, CDR2 SVGIG (reference sequence). This CDR3 has 11 residues. CDR3 sequence: CAWTGAGGYTF. The DNA of the CDR3 is TGTGCCTGGACGGGAGCGGGGGGCTACACCTTC.

This clone was detected only once. This chain uses TRBV29-1 with TRBJ2-2; D remains unclear. The germline V gene has CDR1 SQVTM and CDR2 ANQGSEA. The CDR3 contains 12 residues. Trimming removed 2 bases from V and 1 base from J, with 2 bases in between. Written as DNA, the CDR3 is TGCAGCGTTGAACGGAACACCGGGGAGCTGTTTTTT. It encodes CSVERNTGELFF.

The chain carries TRBV28 and TRBJ1-5; TRBD1 is a possible D gene (6 bases). The CDR3 has 15 residues. Per the germline V gene, CDR1 is MDHEN and CDR2 is SYDVKM. V lost 5 bases and J 4 bases, leaving 15 bases between the germline ends. The DNA for the CDR3 is TGTGCCAGCAGTCCGCCGGGACACCCTAATCAGCCCCAGCATTTT. Encoded protein: CASSPPGHPNQPQHF.

This clone appeared a few times. The V and J genes are TRBV7-2 and TRBJ1-4; D is perhaps TRBD1 (5 bases). V was trimmed by 6 bases and J by 7 bases, leaving 18 bases between them. Looked up from germline, CDR1 is SGHTA and CDR2 is FQGNSA. This CDR3 is 15 amino acids long. CDR3 nucleotide sequence: TGTGCCAGCAGACGAGGAACGGCGGGGGGTGAAAAACTGTTTTTT. Translated, it gives CASRRGTAGGEKLFF. The full variable domain, rest sourced from reference TRBV7-2 and TRBJ1-4, is GAGVSQSPSNKVTEKGKDVELRCDPISGHTALYWYRQSLGQGLEFLIYFQGNSAPDKSGLPSDRFSAERTGGSVSTLTIQRTQQEDSAVYLCASRRGTAGGEKLFFGSGTQLSVL.

The chain carries TRBV20-1 and TRBJ1-1; perhaps TRBD1 as D (6 bases). Between the trimmed V and J ends, which lost 7 bases and 1 base, there was a span of 7 bases. Looked up from germline, CDR1 is DFQATT and CDR2 is SNEGSKA (reference sequence). This CDR3 spans 11 amino acids. The CDR3 loop reads CSVGGNTEAFF. CDR3 DNA: TGCAGTGTAGGGGGGAACACTGAAGCTTTCTTT.

In its sample, this clone was seen once. This chain connects TRBV2 to TRBJ2-3; 7 nucleotides agree with TRBD1. Losses at the gene ends were 5 bases for V and 2 bases for J; bases not matched to a gene: 4. The CDR3 runs to 14 residues. The germline gives CDR1 SNHLY, CDR2 FYNNEI. CDR3 residues: CASSQGGPTDTQYF. The CDR3, as DNA: TGTGCCAGCAGTCAAGGGGGCCCCACAGATACGCAGTATTTT. Combining the CDR3 with reference TRBV2 and TRBJ2-3 gives the whole variable domain EPEVTQTPSHQVTQMGQEVILRCVPISNHLYFYWYRQILGQKVEFLVSFYNNEISEKSEIFDDQFSVERPDGSNFTLKIRSTKLEDSAMYFCASSQGGPTDTQYFGPGTRLTVL.

CDR3 in amino acids: CASSIRDYATEAFF. DNA for the CDR3: TGTGCCAGCAGCATACGGGATTATGCCACTGAAGCTTTCTTT. The V gene is TRBV7-2, the J gene TRBJ1-1; D is unclear. CDR1 is SGHTA and CDR2 is FQGNSA in the germline V gene. Trimming removed 5 bases from V and 4 bases from J, with 14 bases in between. The CDR3 is 14 residues long.

The CDR3 nucleotides are TGTGCCAGTAGTATGGGGCAGAATAATTCACCCCTCCACTTT. Translating gives CASSMGQNNSPLHF. This chain joins TRBV19 and TRBJ1-6; the D gene is possibly TRBD1 (5 bases). The germline CDR1 and CDR2 sequences are LNHDA and SQIVND (reference sequence). This CDR3 has 14 residues. With 3 bases removed from V and 5 bases from J, the gap between germline ends came to 8 bases.

V usage is TRBV2 and J usage is TRBJ1-3, with TRBD1 matching 7 bases. The germline V gene encodes CDR1 SNHLY and CDR2 FYNNEI. The CDR3 has 15 amino acids. V shed 5 bases and J 0 bases; nucleotides not matched to a gene: 4. The CDR3 bases are TGTGCCAGCAGTCAACAGGGGCACTCTGGAAACACCATATATTTT. It encodes CASSQQGHSGNTIYF.

The chain links TRBV9 to TRBJ1-2, with D hard to call. The CDR3 is made up of 14 amino acids. The germline CDR1 and CDR2 sequences are SGDLS and YYNGEE. Deletions cut 0 bases from V and 7 bases from J, with 13 bases between. DNA for the CDR3: TGTGCCAGCAGCGTAGATGAGGGTCTCGGTGGCTACACCTTC. Amino acid sequence: CASSVDEGLGGYTF.

This rearrangement joins TRBV19 to TRBJ1-1; D might be TRBD1 (6 bases). Germline lookup yields CDR1 LNHDA and CDR2 SQIVND (reference sequence). This CDR3 is 20 amino acids long. The V gene lost 1 base and the J gene lost 2 bases, with 26 bases spanning the gap. Here the CDR3 reads CASSIGPPLTGKRRNTEAFF. The CDR3 DNA sequence: TGTGCCAGTAGTATAGGTCCCCCCTTGACAGGAAAAAGGAGAAACACTGAAGCTTTCTTT.

The chain couples TRBV20-1 to TRBJ1-5; possibly TRBD1 for D (6 bases). V was clipped by 3 bases and J by 5 bases, with 14 bases between them. The CDR3 totals 14 residues. From germline, CDR1 is DFQATT and CDR2 SNEGSKA (reference sequence). The CDR3 coding sequence is TGCAGTGCTAGTCCGGGCAGGGGAGATCAGCCCCAGCATTTT. Protein: CSASPGRGDQPQHF.